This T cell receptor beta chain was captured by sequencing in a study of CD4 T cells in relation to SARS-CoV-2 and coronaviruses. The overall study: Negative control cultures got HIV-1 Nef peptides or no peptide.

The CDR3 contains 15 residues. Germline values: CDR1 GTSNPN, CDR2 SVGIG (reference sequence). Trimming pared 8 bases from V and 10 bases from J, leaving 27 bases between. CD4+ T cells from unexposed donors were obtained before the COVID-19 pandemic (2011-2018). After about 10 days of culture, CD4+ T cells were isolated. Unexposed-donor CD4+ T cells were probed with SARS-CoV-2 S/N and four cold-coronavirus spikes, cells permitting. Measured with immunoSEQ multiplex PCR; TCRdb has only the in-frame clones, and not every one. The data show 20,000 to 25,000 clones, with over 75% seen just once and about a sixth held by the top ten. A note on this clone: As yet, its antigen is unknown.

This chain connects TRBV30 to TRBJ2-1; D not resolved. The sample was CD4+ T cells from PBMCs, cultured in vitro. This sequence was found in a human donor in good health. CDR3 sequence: CAHKKGWLTGFEQFF. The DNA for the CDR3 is TGTGCCCACAAAAAAGGGTGGTTAACCGGTTTCGAGCAGTTCTTC. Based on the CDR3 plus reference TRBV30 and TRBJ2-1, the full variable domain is SQTIHQWPATLVQPVGSPLSLECTVEGTSNPNLYWYRQAAGRGLQLLFYSVGIGQISSEVPQNLSASRPQDRQFILSSKKLLLSDSGFYLCAHKKGWLTGFEQFFGPGTRLTVL.